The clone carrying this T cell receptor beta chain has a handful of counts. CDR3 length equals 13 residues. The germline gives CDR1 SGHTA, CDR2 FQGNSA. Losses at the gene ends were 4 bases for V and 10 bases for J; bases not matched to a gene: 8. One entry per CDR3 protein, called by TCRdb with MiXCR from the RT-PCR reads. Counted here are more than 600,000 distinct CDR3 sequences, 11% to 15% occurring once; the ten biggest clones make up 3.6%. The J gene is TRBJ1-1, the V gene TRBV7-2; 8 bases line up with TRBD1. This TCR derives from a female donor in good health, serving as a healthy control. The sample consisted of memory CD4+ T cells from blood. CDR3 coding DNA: TGTGCCAGCAGCTCCGGACAGGGACTGGGAGCTTTCTTT. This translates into CASSSGQGLGAFF.